A selection of T cell receptor beta chains follows, all from one sample in a study of control samples from healthy donors and cancer patients. Clones were sequenced by immunoSEQ multiplex PCR, and TCRdb holds only the in-frame ones, with some missing. The sample yields fewer than 200,000 clones, 96% seen once. Sequencing input: blood. The receptors derive from a woman under 40 in good health. Both conserved end residues are part of each CDR3. The D gene is left open where the match is weak. Clone size is stated in some rows and not others, as once, few, many or a class when expanded.

>once|.|TRBJ2-1|TRBV28
TGTGCCAGCAGTTTAGGGGGAGATCAGTTCTTC
CASSLGGDQFF
>.|.|TRBJ2-2|TRBV5-1
TGCGCCAGCAGCTTCCTGGGGGAGCTGTTTTTT
CASSFLGELFF
>.|.|TRBJ2-7|TRBV11-2
TGTGCCAGCAGCCGGACTTTGGGGAGGGAGCAGTACTTC
CASSRTLGREQYF
>.|TRBD1|TRBJ1-4|TRBV24-1
TGTGCCACCAGTGATAGAGGACAGGGGATAGGTGAAAAACTGTTTTTT
CATSDRGQGIGEKLFF
>.|.|TRBJ2-7|TRBV29-1
TGCAGCGCCCTGGGGGGTCGCCACGAGCAGTACTTC
CSALGGRHEQYF
>.|.|TRBJ2-1|TRBV5-1
TGCGCCAGCAGCTTGGCCGAACTGGAACGGGGCGTTGGGCAGTTCTTC
CASSLAELERGVGQFF
>.|TRBD2|TRBJ2-4|TRBV19
TGTGCCAGTAGTATAGGGGCTAGCGGCCTAGCCAAAAACATTCAGTACTTC
CASSIGASGLAKNIQYF
>.|.|TRBJ1-1|TRBV24-1
TGTGCCACCAGTGATCTCGACAGTACTGAAGCTTTCTTT
CATSDLDSTEAFF
>.|TRBD2|TRBJ2-7|TRBV6-4
TGTGCCAGCAGTGACAGACTAGCGGTACCCTGCGAGCAGTACTTC
CASSDRLAVPCEQYF
>.|.|TRBJ1-2|TRBV2
TGTGCCAGCAGTTTGGACACCTATGGCTACACCTTC
CASSLDTYGYTF
>.|.|TRBJ2-1|TRBV18
TGTGCCAGCTCACCCCCGAGCCCAGGGGCCCATGAGCAGTTCTTC
CASSPPSPGAHEQFF
>.|.|TRBJ2-7|TRBV6-2/TRBV6-3
TGTGCCAGCAGTACAAGGACACATCGTCCTGAGCAGTACTTC
CASSTRTHRPEQYF